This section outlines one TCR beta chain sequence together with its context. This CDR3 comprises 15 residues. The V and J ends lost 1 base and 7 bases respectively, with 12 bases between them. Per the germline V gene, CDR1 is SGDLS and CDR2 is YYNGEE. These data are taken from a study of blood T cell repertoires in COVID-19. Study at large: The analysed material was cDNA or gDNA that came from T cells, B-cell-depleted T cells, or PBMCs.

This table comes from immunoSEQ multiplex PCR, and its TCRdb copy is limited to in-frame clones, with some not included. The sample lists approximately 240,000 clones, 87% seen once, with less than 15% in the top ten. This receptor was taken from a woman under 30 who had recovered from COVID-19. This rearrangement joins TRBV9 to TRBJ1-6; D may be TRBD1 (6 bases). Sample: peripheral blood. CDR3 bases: TGTGCCAGCAGCGTAAGAGGGGGGGGGAATTCACCCCTCCACTTT. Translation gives CASSVRGGGNSPLHF.